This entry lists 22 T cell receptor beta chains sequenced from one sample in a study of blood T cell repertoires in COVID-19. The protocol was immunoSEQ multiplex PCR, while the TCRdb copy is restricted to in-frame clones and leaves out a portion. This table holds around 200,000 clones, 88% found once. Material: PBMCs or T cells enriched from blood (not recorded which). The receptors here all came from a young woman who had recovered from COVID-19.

DNA of the CDR3: TGCAGTGCCGCTCGGGAAGACGGCTACACCTTC. This gives the protein CSAAREDGYTF. The chain uses TRBV20-1 and TRBJ1-2, with D unclear. In germline, CDR1 is DFQATT, CDR2 SNEGSKA (reference sequence). The ends were cut back, 6 bases at V and 8 bases at J, with 13 bases in the middle. The CDR3 is 11 residues long.

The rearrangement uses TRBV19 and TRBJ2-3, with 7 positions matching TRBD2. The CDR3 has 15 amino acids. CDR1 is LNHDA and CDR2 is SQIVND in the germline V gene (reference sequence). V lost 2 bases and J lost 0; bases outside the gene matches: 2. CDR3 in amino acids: CASSIHSGSTDTQYF. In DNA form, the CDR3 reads TGTGCCAGTAGTATACATAGCGGGAGCACAGATACGCAGTATTTT.

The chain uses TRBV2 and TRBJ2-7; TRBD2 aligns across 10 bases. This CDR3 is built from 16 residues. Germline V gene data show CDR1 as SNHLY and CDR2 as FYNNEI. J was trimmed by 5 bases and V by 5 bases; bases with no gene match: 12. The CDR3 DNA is TGTGCCAGCAGTCCTCCAACAGCGGGGGGGCTCGACGAGCAGTACTTC. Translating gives CASSPPTAGGLDEQYF.

CDR3 region: CASSMTGVTEAFF. DNA for the CDR3: TGCGCCAGCAGCATGACAGGGGTAACTGAAGCTTTCTTT. V and J are TRBV5-1 and TRBJ1-1; 8 bases line up with TRBD1. Germline CDR1 and CDR2: SGHRS and YFSETQ. The CDR3 spans 13 residues. The V gene end was trimmed by 4 bases and the J gene end by 5 bases; junction bases not matched to a gene: 4.

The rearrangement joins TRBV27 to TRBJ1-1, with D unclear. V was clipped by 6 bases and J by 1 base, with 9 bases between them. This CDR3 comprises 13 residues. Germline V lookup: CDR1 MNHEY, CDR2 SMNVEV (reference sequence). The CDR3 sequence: CASSYFKNTEAFF. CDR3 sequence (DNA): TGTGCCAGCAGCTACTTCAAGAACACTGAAGCTTTCTTT.

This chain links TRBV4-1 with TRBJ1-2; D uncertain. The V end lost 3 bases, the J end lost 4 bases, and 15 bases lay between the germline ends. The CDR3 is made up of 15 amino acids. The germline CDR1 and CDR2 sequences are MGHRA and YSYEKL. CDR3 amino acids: CASSHPVRDIYGYTF. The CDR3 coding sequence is TGCGCCAGCAGCCACCCAGTCCGAGACATCTATGGCTACACCTTC.

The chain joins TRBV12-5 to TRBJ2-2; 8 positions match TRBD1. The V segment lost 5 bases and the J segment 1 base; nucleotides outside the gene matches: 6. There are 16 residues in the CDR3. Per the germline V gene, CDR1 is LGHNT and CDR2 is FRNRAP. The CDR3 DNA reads TGTGCTAGTGGTATCGGACAGGGAGAGAACACCGGGGAGCTGTTTTTT. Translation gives CASGIGQGENTGELFF.

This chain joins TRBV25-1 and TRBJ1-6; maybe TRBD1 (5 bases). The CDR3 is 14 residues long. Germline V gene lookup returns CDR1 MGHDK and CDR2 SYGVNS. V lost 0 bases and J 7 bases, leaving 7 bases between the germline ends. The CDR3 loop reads CASSEYRQNSPLHF. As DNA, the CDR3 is TGTGCCAGCAGTGAATACAGACAGAATTCACCCCTCCACTTT.

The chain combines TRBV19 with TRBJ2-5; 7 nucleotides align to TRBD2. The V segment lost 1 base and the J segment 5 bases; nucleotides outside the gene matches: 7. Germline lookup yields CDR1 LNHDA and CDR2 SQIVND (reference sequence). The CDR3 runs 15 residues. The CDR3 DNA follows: TGTGCCAGTAGTATAGGGGAGCGGGGAGACGAGACCCAGTACTTC. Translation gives CASSIGERGDETQYF.

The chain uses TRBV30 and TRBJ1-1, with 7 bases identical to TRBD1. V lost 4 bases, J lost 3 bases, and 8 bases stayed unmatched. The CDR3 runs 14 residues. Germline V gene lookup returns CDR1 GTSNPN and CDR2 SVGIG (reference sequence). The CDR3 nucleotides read TGTGCCTGGATACTTACCGGGACAGACACTGAAGCTTTCTTT. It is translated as CAWILTGTDTEAFF.

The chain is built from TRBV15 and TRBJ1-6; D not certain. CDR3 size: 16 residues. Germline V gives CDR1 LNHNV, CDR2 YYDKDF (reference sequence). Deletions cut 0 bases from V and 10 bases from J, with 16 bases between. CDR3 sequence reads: CATSRDRSGSGSPLHF. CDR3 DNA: TGTGCCACCAGCAGAGATCGATCGGGGAGTGGGTCACCCCTCCACTTT.

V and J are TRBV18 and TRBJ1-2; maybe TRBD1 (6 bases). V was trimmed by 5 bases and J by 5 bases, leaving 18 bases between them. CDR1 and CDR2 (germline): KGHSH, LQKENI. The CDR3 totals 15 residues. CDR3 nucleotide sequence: TGTGCCAGCTCAACGGACAGTGGTTACACTTATGGCTACACCTTC. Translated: CASSTDSGYTYGYTF.

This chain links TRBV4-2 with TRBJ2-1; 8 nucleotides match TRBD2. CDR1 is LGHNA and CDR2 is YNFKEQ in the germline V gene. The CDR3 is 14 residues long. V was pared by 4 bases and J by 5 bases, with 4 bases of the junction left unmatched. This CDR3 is CASSLRGGHNEQFF. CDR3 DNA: TGTGCCAGCAGCCTCCGCGGGGGGCACAATGAGCAGTTCTTC.

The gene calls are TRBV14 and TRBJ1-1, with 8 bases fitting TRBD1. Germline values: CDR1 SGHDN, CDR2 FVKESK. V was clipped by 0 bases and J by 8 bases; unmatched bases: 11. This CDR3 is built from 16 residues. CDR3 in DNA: TGTGCCAGCAGCCAAGAACTTGGGTGGGACAGGCCGGAAGCTTTCTTT. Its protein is CASSQELGWDRPEAFF.

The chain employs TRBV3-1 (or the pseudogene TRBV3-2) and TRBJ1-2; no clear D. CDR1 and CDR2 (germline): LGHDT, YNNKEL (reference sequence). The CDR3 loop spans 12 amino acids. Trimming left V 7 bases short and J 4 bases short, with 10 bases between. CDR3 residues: CASTPGGYGYTF. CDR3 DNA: TGTGCCAGCACCCCCGGCGGCTATGGCTACACCTTC.

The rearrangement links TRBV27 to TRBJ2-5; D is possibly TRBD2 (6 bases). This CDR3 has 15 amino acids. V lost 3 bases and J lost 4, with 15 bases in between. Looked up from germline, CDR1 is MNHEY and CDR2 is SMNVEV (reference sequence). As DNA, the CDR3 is TGTGCCAGCAGTTTCGGAGGGTACGTTGGAGAGACCCAGTACTTC. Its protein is CASSFGGYVGETQYF.

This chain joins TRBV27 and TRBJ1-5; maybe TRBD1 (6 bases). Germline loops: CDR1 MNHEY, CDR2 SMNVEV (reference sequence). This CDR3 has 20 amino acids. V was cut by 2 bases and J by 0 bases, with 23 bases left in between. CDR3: CASSLPDRLAIGYSNQPQHF. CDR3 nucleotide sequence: TGTGCCAGCAGTTTACCCGACAGGCTGGCCATCGGTTATAGCAATCAGCCCCAGCATTTT.

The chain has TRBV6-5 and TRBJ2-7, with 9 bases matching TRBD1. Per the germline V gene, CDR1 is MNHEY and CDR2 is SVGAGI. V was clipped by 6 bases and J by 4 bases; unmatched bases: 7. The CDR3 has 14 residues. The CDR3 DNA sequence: TGTGCCAGCAGCTCCGGGACAGGGACATACGAGCAGTACTTC. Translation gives CASSSGTGTYEQYF.

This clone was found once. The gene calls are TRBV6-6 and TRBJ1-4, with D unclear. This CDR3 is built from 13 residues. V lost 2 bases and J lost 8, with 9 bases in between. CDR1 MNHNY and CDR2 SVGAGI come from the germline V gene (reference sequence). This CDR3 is CASSYTYSEKLFF. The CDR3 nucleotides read TGTGCCAGCAGTTACACTTACAGCGAAAAACTGTTTTTT.

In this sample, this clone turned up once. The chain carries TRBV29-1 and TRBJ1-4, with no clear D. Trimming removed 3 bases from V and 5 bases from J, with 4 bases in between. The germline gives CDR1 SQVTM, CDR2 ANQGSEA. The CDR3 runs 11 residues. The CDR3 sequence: CSVDENEKLFF. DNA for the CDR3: TGCAGCGTTGATGAGAATGAAAAACTGTTTTTT.

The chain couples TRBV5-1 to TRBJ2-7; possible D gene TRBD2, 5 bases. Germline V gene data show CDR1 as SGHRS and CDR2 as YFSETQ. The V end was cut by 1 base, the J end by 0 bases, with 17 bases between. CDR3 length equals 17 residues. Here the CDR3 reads CASSLWTGIQPSYEQYF. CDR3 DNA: TGCGCCAGCAGCTTGTGGACGGGGATACAGCCCTCCTACGAGCAGTACTTC.

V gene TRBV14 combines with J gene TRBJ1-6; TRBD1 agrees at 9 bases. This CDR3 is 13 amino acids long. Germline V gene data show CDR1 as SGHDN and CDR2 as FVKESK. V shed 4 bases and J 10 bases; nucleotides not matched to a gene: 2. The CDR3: CASSPGQGSPLHF. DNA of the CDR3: TGTGCCAGCAGCCCCGGACAGGGGTCACCCCTCCACTTT.